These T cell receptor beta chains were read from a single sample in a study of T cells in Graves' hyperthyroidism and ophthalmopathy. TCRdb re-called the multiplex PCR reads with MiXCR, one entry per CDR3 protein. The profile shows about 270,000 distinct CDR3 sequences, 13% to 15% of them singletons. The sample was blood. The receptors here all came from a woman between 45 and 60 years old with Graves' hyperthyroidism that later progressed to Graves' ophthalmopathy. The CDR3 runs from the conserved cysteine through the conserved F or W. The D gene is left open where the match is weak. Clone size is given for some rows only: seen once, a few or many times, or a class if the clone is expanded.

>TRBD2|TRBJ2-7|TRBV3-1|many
TGTGCCAGCAGCCGCACTAGCGGGAGAGGCGAGCAGTACTTC
CASSRTSGRGEQYF
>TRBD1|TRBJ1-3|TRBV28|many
TGTGCCAGCATCTCACAGGGGGCATGGGGAAACACCATATATTTT
CASISQGAWGNTIYF
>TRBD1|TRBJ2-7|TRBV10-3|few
TGTGCCATCAGGGGGCGGACAGGCGATTACGAGCAGTACTTC
CAIRGRTGDYEQYF
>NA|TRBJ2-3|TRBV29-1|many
TGCAGCTCATTTCCTACAGGGCGAAATACGCAGTATTTT
CSSFPTGRNTQYF
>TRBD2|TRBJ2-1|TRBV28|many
TGTGCCAGCACGTCGGCTAGCGGGAGTGGGAATGAGCAGTTCTTC
CASTSASGSGNEQFF
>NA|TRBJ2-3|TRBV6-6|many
TGTGCCAGCAGTTACTCGCATCTTGGGGGAGATACGCAGTATTTT
CASSYSHLGGDTQYF
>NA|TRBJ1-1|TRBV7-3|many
TGTGCCAGCAGCTTAACGGGGGACGGTGAAGCTTTCTTT
CASSLTGDGEAFF
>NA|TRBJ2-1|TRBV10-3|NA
TGTGCCATCTCGAGCGGTAACGTATACAATGAGCAGTTCTTC
CAISSGNVYNEQFF
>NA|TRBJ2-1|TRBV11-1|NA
TGTGCCAGCAGCTCCCAGGGGATGGAGCAGTTCTTC
CASSSQGMEQFF
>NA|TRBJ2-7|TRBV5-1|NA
TGCGCCAGCAGCGCTACCGGGACAAGATACGAGCAGTACTTC
CASSATGTRYEQYF
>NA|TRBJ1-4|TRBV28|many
TGTGCCAGCAGGGACTCGTCAGAAAAACTGTTTTTT
CASRDSSEKLFF
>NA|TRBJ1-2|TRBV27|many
TGTGCCAGCAGTTTCCAGGGGACTGATGGCTACACCTTC
CASSFQGTDGYTF
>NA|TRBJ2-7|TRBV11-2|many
TGTGCCAGCAGCTTACTAGCTGGGTCTTACGAGCAGTACTTC
CASSLLAGSYEQYF
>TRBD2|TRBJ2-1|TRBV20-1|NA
TGCAGTGCTACTGGAACGGGGACTAGCGGCGTACACGATGAGCAGTTCTTC
CSATGTGTSGVHDEQFF
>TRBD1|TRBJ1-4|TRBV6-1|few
TGTGCCAGCGTTCAGGGGGCAGCTAATGAAAAACTGTTTTTT
CASVQGAANEKLFF
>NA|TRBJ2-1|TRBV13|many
TGTGCCAGCAGCTTAGGCCCGGGCAGGGAGATCGACAATGAGCAGTTCTTC
CASSLGPGREIDNEQFF
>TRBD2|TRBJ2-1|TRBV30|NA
TGTGCCTGGACCCAAAGGGGACTAGCGGGAGTCAATGAGCAGTTCTTC
CAWTQRGLAGVNEQFF
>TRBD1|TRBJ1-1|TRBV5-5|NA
TGTGCCAGCAGCTCACAGGGGGCGCGACGAGGGACTGAAGCTTTCTTT
CASSSQGARRGTEAFF
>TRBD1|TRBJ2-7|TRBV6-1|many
TGTGCCAGTCAAAACAGGGGCTACGAGCAGTACTTC
CASQNRGYEQYF
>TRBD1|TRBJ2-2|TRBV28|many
TGTGCCACCTCGGGACAGGGGTTAACCGGGGAGCTGTTTTTT
CATSGQGLTGELFF
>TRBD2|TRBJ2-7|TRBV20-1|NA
TGCAGTGCTCTGCCTGGACTAGCGGGAGGGTTCAACGAGCAGTACTTC
CSALPGLAGGFNEQYF
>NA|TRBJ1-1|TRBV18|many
TGTGCCAGCTCCCAACAGGACATGAACACTGAAGCTTTCTTT
CASSQQDMNTEAFF
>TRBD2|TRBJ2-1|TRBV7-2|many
TGTGCCAGCAGCTCCGCCGCTAGCGGGAGCTATGAGCAGTTCTTC
CASSSAASGSYEQFF
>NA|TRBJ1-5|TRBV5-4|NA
TGTGCCAGCAGCTTGGGGGGGGCAGGGAGTAACAATCAGCCCCAGCATTTT
CASSLGGAGSNNQPQHF
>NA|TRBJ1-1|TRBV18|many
TGTGCCAGCTCACCAGGGTGGGGAAGGACTGAAGCTTTCTTT
CASSPGWGRTEAFF
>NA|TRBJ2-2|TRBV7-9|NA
TGTGCCAGGGAGGGGCAGGGAGACACCGGGGAGCTGTTTTTT
CAREGQGDTGELFF
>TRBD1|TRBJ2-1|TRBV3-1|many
TGTGCCAGCAGCCAAGATCTTGGGACAGCCTACAATGAGCAGTTCTTC
CASSQDLGTAYNEQFF
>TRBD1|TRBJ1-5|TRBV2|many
TGTGCCAGCAGGACAACGACAGGGACCCAGCCCCAGCATTTT
CASRTTTGTQPQHF
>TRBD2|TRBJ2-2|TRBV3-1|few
TGTGCCAGCAGCCAAGAACTAGCGGGAGCTTCCGGGGAGCTGTTTTTT
CASSQELAGASGELFF
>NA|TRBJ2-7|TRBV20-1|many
TGCAGTGCTAGAGATAGGCGGGAAGGCATCGAGCAGTACTTC
CSARDRREGIEQYF
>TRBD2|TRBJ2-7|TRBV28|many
TGTGCCAGCAGCCCGGGGGGGTGGAGAGAGCAGTACTTC
CASSPGGWREQYF
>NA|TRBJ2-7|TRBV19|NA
TGTGCCAGTAGCGGGAGTTTAGGCGAGCAGTACTTC
CASSGSLGEQYF
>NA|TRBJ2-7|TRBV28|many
TGTGCCAGCACCAGAGGGCCTTACTACGAGCAGTACTTC
CASTRGPYYEQYF
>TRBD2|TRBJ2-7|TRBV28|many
TGTGCCAGTCCCGAGCGGGAGGGCCGCTACGAGCAGTACTTC
CASPEREGRYEQYF